A single sample gave rise to the 32 T cell receptor beta chains below, sequenced in a study of cytomegalovirus exposure and HLA in healthy donors. Researchers ran the PCR with 60 Vbeta and 13 Jbeta primers. Assay: immunoSEQ multiplex PCR; the TCRdb copy retains only in-frame clones and omits some. The sample has about 130,000 clones; around 80% are singletons. What was sequenced was PBMCs. All receptors derive from a woman in her 40s in good health and CMV-seronegative.

The gene calls are TRBV2 and TRBJ2-3; 12 bases line up with TRBD2. The V gene end was trimmed by 5 bases and the J gene end by 5 bases; junction bases not matched to a gene: 5. CDR1 and CDR2 (germline): SNHLY, FYNNEI. There are 15 residues in the CDR3. The CDR3 loop is CASSKGLAGRDTQYF. CDR3 coding DNA: TGTGCCAGCAGTAAAGGACTAGCGGGAAGAGATACGCAGTATTTT.

The V call is TRBV29-1, the J call TRBJ1-3; 10 nucleotides align to TRBD1. This CDR3 comprises 15 residues. V gave up 7 bases and J gave up 3 bases; unmatched junction bases: 9. Germline V gene data show CDR1 as SQVTM and CDR2 as ANQGSEA. The CDR3 DNA is TGCAGCGCAACTGAAGGGGACAGGGGTGGAAACACCATATATTTT. This sequence encodes CSATEGDRGGNTIYF. The variable domain in full, completed from reference TRBV29-1 and TRBJ1-3, reads SAVISQKPSRDICQRGTSLTIQCQVDSQVTMMFWYRQQPGQSLTLIATANQGSEATYESGFVIDKFPISRPNLTFSTLTVSNMSPEDSSIYLCSATEGDRGGNTIYFGEGSWLTVV.

The chain couples TRBV27 to TRBJ2-7; 15 positions match TRBD2. Unmatched junction bases numbered 13, after V lost 10 bases and J lost 3 bases. CDR3 length equals 17 residues. Germline CDR1 and CDR2: MNHEY and SMNVEV (reference sequence). The CDR3 coding sequence is TGTGCCACCAGACAGGCGGGACTAGCGGGAGGAGGCTACGAGCAGTACTTC. It codes for CATRQAGLAGGGYEQYF.

V gene TRBV19 combines with J gene TRBJ2-7, with TRBD2 as a possible D gene (7 bases). The CDR3 is 14 residues long. Trimming removed 3 bases from V and 2 bases from J, with 11 bases in between. The germline gives CDR1 LNHDA, CDR2 SQIVND (reference sequence). The DNA for the CDR3 is TGTGCCAGTAGTATGGGGGAGGGGGCCTACGAGCAGTACTTC. This encodes CASSMGEGAYEQYF. The whole variable domain, remainder taken from reference TRBV19 and TRBJ2-7, is DGGITQSPKYLFRKEGQNVTLSCEQNLNHDAMYWYRQDPGQGLRLIYYSQIVNDFQKGDIAEGYSVSREKKESFPLTVTSAQKNPTAFYLCASSMGEGAYEQYFGPGTRLTVT.

The CDR3: CASSKQGYSNQPQHF. CDR3 sequence (DNA): TGTGCCAGCAGTAAACAGGGGTATAGCAATCAGCCCCAGCATTTT. J is TRBJ1-5 and V is TRBV6-5; 7 positions agree with TRBD1. J lost 0 bases, V lost 5 bases, and 4 bases had no gene match. This CDR3 spans 15 amino acids. Per the germline V gene, CDR1 is MNHEY and CDR2 is SVGAGI.

This chain uses TRBV6-5 with TRBJ1-2; D is undetermined. The germline V and J ends were trimmed by 1 base and 2 bases, with 8 bases remaining between them. The CDR3 runs 14 residues. Germline values: CDR1 MNHEY, CDR2 SVGAGI. This chain's CDR3 is CASSYFGGNYGYTF. CDR3 in DNA: TGTGCCAGCAGTTACTTTGGAGGGAACTATGGCTACACCTTC.

The chain combines TRBV5-4 with TRBJ2-7; D might be TRBD2 (7 bases). Germline V gene data show CDR1 as SGHNT and CDR2 as YYREEE (reference sequence). The CDR3 runs 15 residues. Trimming took 4 bases from V and 5 from J, leaving 19 bases between them. The CDR3 protein is CASSRGREKLDEQYF. In DNA, the CDR3 is TGTGCCAGCAGCCGGGGGCGGGAGAAGCTGGACGAGCAGTACTTC.

V gene TRBV27 combines with J gene TRBJ1-2; no clear D. This CDR3 is 14 amino acids long. The V gene lost 4 bases and the J gene lost 4 bases, with 13 bases spanning the gap. Germline CDR1 reads MNHEY; CDR2 reads SMNVEV (reference sequence). CDR3 nucleotide sequence: TGTGCCAGCAGTTCTCATGGGCAAGGCTATGGCTACACCTTC. It encodes CASSSHGQGYGYTF.

This clone showed up just a few times. The chain employs TRBV7-6 and TRBJ2-1, with D unresolved. This CDR3 has 14 amino acids. Germline-derived CDR1 and CDR2 are SGHVS and FNYEAQ. Trimming stripped 1 base from V and 4 bases from J, with 8 bases between. In DNA, the CDR3 is TGTGCCAGCAGCTTAGATATAGATTACAATGAGCAGTTCTTC. Translating it yields CASSLDIDYNEQFF.

The J gene is TRBJ2-5, the V gene TRBV27; unclear D gene. V was clipped by 5 bases and J by 1 base, with 11 bases between them. CDR1 is MNHEY and CDR2 is SMNVEV in the germline V gene (reference sequence). The CDR3 is 14 amino acids. The CDR3 coding sequence is TGTGCCAGCAGTCCCCTAGGCGTCCAAGAGACCCAGTACTTC. It encodes CASSPLGVQETQYF.

V and J are TRBV19 and TRBJ1-4, with 7 bases matching TRBD1. The CDR3 loop spans 13 amino acids. V shed 5 bases, J shed 5 bases, and the junction held 2 bases outside the gene matches. CDR1 and CDR2 from the germline V gene are LNHDA and SQIVND (reference sequence). CDR3 coding DNA: TGTGCCAGTAGTCCGGACAGGAATGAAAAACTGTTTTTT. Protein sequence: CASSPDRNEKLFF.

This chain links TRBV4-2 with TRBJ2-1; 13 nucleotides match TRBD2. V lost 1 base and J lost 0; bases outside the gene matches: 9. The CDR3 has 20 amino acids. CDR1 is LGHNA, CDR2 YNFKEQ, per germline. The CDR3 sequence: CASSQALAGGLLSSYNEQFF. The CDR3 DNA reads TGTGCCAGCAGCCAAGCACTAGCGGGGGGGCTCTTAAGCTCCTACAATGAGCAGTTCTTC.

This chain joins TRBV7-8 and TRBJ1-2; no clear D. With 1 base removed from V and 10 bases from J, the gap between germline ends came to 19 bases. Germline V lookup: CDR1 SGHVS, CDR2 FQNEAQ. The CDR3 extends over 15 amino acids. DNA of the CDR3: TGTGCCAGCAGCTTAGTAGTTGGCCGGGTGAGATACTACACCTTC. Encoded protein: CASSLVVGRVRYYTF. Supplemented by reference TRBV7-8 and TRBJ1-2, the full variable domain reads GAGVSQSPRYKVAKRGQDVALRCDPISGHVSLFWYQQALGQGPEFLTYFQNEAQLDKSGLPSDRFFAERPEGSVSTLKIQRTQQEDSAVYLCASSLVVGRVRYYTFGSGTRLTVV.

The chain combines TRBV6-5 with TRBJ2-1; TRBD2 matches at 13 bases. Germline CDR1 reads MNHEY; CDR2 reads SVGAGI. This CDR3 contains 14 residues. The J segment lost 13 bases and the V segment lost 5 bases, leaving 8 bases of the junction unmatched. The CDR3 coding sequence is TGTGCCAGCAGTAGAGCCGGGACTAGCGGGACCCAGTTCTTC. This translates into CASSRAGTSGTQFF.

J is TRBJ2-2 and V is TRBV9, with 9 bases that match TRBD2. The CDR3 runs 13 residues. The ends lost 3 bases at V and 6 bases at J; junction bases unmatched: 0. Per germline, CDR1 SGDLS and CDR2 YYNGEE. This chain's CDR3 is CASSGLAAGELFF. The CDR3, as DNA: TGTGCCAGCAGCGGACTAGCGGCCGGGGAGCTGTTTTTT. Full variable domain (remainder filled in from reference TRBV9 and TRBJ2-2): DSGVTQTPKHLITATGQRVTLRCSPRSGDLSVYWYQQSLDQGLQFLIQYYNGEERAKGNILERFSAQQFPDLHSELNLSSLELGDSALYFCASSGLAAGELFFGEGSRLTVL.

The chain recombines TRBV2 with TRBJ2-3; maybe TRBD1 (6 bases). Germline assignment: CDR1 SNHLY and CDR2 FYNNEI. The CDR3 length is 15 residues. Trimming took 2 bases from V and 3 from J, leaving 12 bases between them. This CDR3 is CASSEQGPGTDTQYF. In nucleotides, the CDR3 is TGTGCCAGCAGTGAACAGGGGCCGGGAACAGATACGCAGTATTTT. Drawing the rest from reference TRBV2 and TRBJ2-3, the complete variable domain is EPEVTQTPSHQVTQMGQEVILRCVPISNHLYFYWYRQILGQKVEFLVSFYNNEISEKSEIFDDQFSVERPDGSNFTLKIRSTKLEDSAMYFCASSEQGPGTDTQYFGPGTRLTVL.

This chain uses TRBV4-2 with TRBJ1-2; 9 nucleotides match TRBD1. The CDR3 totals 16 residues. J gave up 4 bases and V 0 bases, and 6 bases lay outside the gene matches. Germline assignment: CDR1 LGHNA and CDR2 YNFKEQ. CDR3 sequence reads: CASSQEGTGGFYGYTF. The CDR3 nucleotides read TGTGCCAGCAGCCAAGAAGGAACAGGGGGCTTCTATGGCTACACCTTC.

This sequence joins TRBV4-1 and TRBJ2-1; perhaps TRBD2 as D (6 bases). Trimming took 4 bases from V and 2 from J, leaving 12 bases between them. The germline gives CDR1 MGHRA, CDR2 YSYEKL. The CDR3 has 15 amino acids. CDR3 nucleotide sequence: TGCGCCAGCAGCCCGCGGGACGGAACCTACAATGAGCAGTTCTTC. It codes for CASSPRDGTYNEQFF.

V gene TRBV7-8 combines with J gene TRBJ2-7; 11 bases fit TRBD2. J gave up 1 base and V 4 bases, and 6 bases lay outside the gene matches. Germline CDR1 reads SGHVS; CDR2 reads FQNEAQ. This CDR3 has 16 residues. This CDR3 is CASSSPGLADSYEQYF. The DNA of the CDR3 is TGTGCCAGCAGCTCCCCGGGACTAGCGGATTCCTACGAGCAGTACTTC.

This clone was detected once. The gene calls are TRBV7-9 and TRBJ1-1; unclear D gene. CDR3 size: 11 residues. The V and J ends lost 2 bases and 11 bases respectively, with 9 bases between them. The germline V gene has CDR1 SEHNR and CDR2 FQNEAQ (reference sequence). The CDR3 DNA follows: TGTGCCAGCAGCTTACAGTCTTGGGCTTTCTTT. It encodes CASSLQSWAFF.

V and J are TRBV28 and TRBJ1-5; tentative D call: TRBD1 (5 bases). Trimming took 4 bases from V and 6 from J, leaving 13 bases between them. Per germline, CDR1 MDHEN and CDR2 SYDVKM. CDR3 size: 14 residues. DNA of the CDR3: TGTGCCAGCAGTTCCCCAGGGTATTTTCAGCCCCAGCATTTT. It encodes CASSSPGYFQPQHF. Looking up the rest from reference TRBV28 and TRBJ1-5 gives the full variable domain: DVKVTQSSRYLVKRTGEKVFLECVQDMDHENMFWYRQDPGLGLRLIYFSYDVKMKEKGDIPEGYSVSREKKERFSLILESASTNQTSMYLCASSSPGYFQPQHFGDGTRLSIL.

The CDR3 nucleotides are TGTGCCAGCGAGAGGAGCTGGCCTCCCACCACCGAGCAGTACTTC. Translating it yields CASERSWPPTTEQYF. This chain connects TRBV5-6 to TRBJ2-7; D is undetermined. Germline V CDR1 and CDR2: SGHDT, YYEEEE. The CDR3 consists of 15 residues. Between the trimmed V and J ends, which lost 7 bases and 6 bases, there was a span of 23 bases. Based on the CDR3 plus reference TRBV5-6 and TRBJ2-7, the full variable domain is DAGVTQSPTHLIKTRGQQVTLRCSPKSGHDTVSWYQQALGQGPQFIFQYYEEEERQRGNFPDRFSGHQFPNYSSELNVNALLLGDSALYLCASERSWPPTTEQYFGPGTRLTVT.

The rearrangement joins TRBV4-2 to TRBJ2-4; 7 bases map to TRBD2. CDR1 is LGHNA, CDR2 YNFKEQ, per germline. V dropped 0 bases and J dropped 0; count of bases not matched to a gene: 11. The CDR3 runs 19 residues. DNA of the CDR3: TGTGCCAGCAGCCAAGATTGGGGGGGTGTTCGGAGAGCCAAAAACATTCAGTACTTC. Translation gives CASSQDWGGVRRAKNIQYF.

The chain's CDR3 is CASSEYRYRYEQYF. CDR3 coding DNA: TGTGCCAGCAGTGAGTACAGGTACCGCTACGAGCAGTACTTC. This chain uses TRBV6-1 with TRBJ2-7; tentative D call: TRBD1 (5 bases). Trimming stripped 3 bases from V and 3 bases from J, with 12 bases between. The germline V gene has CDR1 MNHNS and CDR2 SASEGT. The CDR3 has 14 amino acids.

This chain links TRBV4-1 with TRBJ2-3; 12 positions agree with TRBD2. With V trimmed by 1 base and J by 0 bases, 5 bases remained unmatched. Germline V lookup: CDR1 MGHRA, CDR2 YSYEKL. This CDR3 contains 18 residues. CDR3 DNA sequence: TGCGCCAGCAGCCAAGGAACTAGCGGGGGGCAGAGCACAGATACGCAGTATTTT. It encodes CASSQGTSGGQSTDTQYF.

The chain links TRBV4-3 to TRBJ2-7; the D is unclear. The V end lost 0 bases, the J end lost 8 bases, and 17 bases lay between the germline ends. CDR1 is LGHNA, CDR2 YSLEER, per germline. This CDR3 has 15 amino acids. CDR3: CASSQELDGFLQQYF. The CDR3, as DNA: TGCGCCAGCAGCCAAGAGCTCGACGGGTTTTTACAGCAGTACTTC.

The V gene is TRBV2, the J gene TRBJ2-2; D may be TRBD1 (5 bases). The CDR3 sequence is 16 residues long. With 4 bases removed from V and 2 bases from J, the gap between germline ends came to 14 bases. Germline loops: CDR1 SNHLY, CDR2 FYNNEI. CDR3 sequence (DNA): TGTGCCAGCAGTGTTCGACAGAGAATTAACACCGGGGAGCTGTTTTTT. It yields the protein CASSVRQRINTGELFF.

In DNA, the CDR3 is TGCGCCAGCCAGACGGGAGGGACTGAAGCTTTCTTT. It encodes CASQTGGTEAFF. The rearrangement links TRBV4-1 to TRBJ1-1; D remains unclear. The CDR3 covers 12 residues. Germline V CDR1 and CDR2: MGHRA, YSYEKL. Trimming took 8 bases from V and 5 from J, leaving 12 bases between them.

DNA of the CDR3: TGTGCCAGCAGCCCCCTTCCCCAGGGGGCCGGCTATGGCTACACCTTC. Translated, it gives CASSPLPQGAGYGYTF. The J gene is TRBJ1-2, the V gene TRBV9; 8 bases map to TRBD1. The CDR3 length is 16 residues. Losses at the gene ends were 4 bases for V and 4 bases for J; bases not matched to a gene: 12. CDR1 and CDR2 from the germline V gene are SGDLS and YYNGEE.

The CDR3 DNA follows: TGTGCCAGCAGTGGGATAGACAGCTCCTACGAGCAGTACTTC. Translated, it gives CASSGIDSSYEQYF. J is TRBJ2-7 and V is TRBV2; tentative D call: TRBD1 (5 bases). The length of the CDR3 is 14 residues. Germline CDR1 reads SNHLY; CDR2 reads FYNNEI. Between the trimmed V and J ends, which lost 4 bases and 0 bases, there was a span of 10 bases.

V and J are TRBV6-5 and TRBJ2-3; 7 bases are a match to TRBD2. With 9 bases clipped from V and 6 bases from J, the junction kept 12 bases outside the gene matches. From germline, CDR1 is MNHEY and CDR2 SVGAGI. The CDR3 consists of 14 residues. CDR3 sequence reads: CASALGGGSDTQYF. The CDR3 DNA is TGTGCCAGTGCACTTGGGGGGGGTAGCGATACGCAGTATTTT.

This clone was counted between two and nine times. The chain joins TRBV5-8 to TRBJ1-6, with D maybe TRBD1 (6 bases). Germline values: CDR1 SGHTS, CDR2 YDEGEE. V lost 3 bases and J lost 8, with 12 bases in between. CDR3 length: 14 residues. The CDR3 loop is CASSWGQVDSPLHF. In DNA, the CDR3 is TGTGCCAGCAGCTGGGGGCAGGTTGATTCACCCCTCCACTTT.